A single sample gave rise to the 6 T cell receptor beta chains below, sequenced in a study of early T cells in non-severe SARS-CoV-2 infection. TCRdb called the 5' RACE reads again in MiXCR, with one record for every CDR3 protein. This sample has about 67,000 distinct CDR3 sequences, with 9.5% to 13% found just once. The sample comprised whole blood. The receptors stem from an adult who was a healthcare worker with PCR-confirmed SARS-CoV-2 infection or an uninfected control (not recorded which).

This clonotype was seen a few times. This chain links TRBV28 with TRBJ2-5, with a weak D call TRBD2 (6 bases). Germline-derived CDR1 and CDR2 are MDHEN and SYDVKM. Between the trimmed V and J ends, which lost 7 bases and 5 bases, there was a span of 8 bases. The CDR3 is 11 amino acids. In DNA, the CDR3 is TGTGCCAGCACGGCGGGGGAGACCCAGTACTTC. Translated, it gives CASTAGETQYF.

This clonotype was counted ten times or more. The chain links TRBV7-2 to TRBJ2-3; D is undetermined. The CDR3 sequence is 13 residues long. The V gene lost 3 bases and the J gene lost 2 bases, with 6 bases spanning the gap. Germline lookup yields CDR1 SGHTA and CDR2 FQGNSA. In DNA form, the CDR3 reads TGTGCCAGCAGCTTCGACCCCACAGATACGCAGTATTTT. Its protein is CASSFDPTDTQYF. Drawing the rest from reference TRBV7-2 and TRBJ2-3, the complete variable domain is GAGVSQSPSNKVTEKGKDVELRCDPISGHTALYWYRQSLGQGLEFLIYFQGNSAPDKSGLPSDRFSAERTGGSVSTLTIQRTQQEDSAVYLCASSFDPTDTQYFGPGTRLTVL.

Remarks on this clonotype: A much larger clone lies one base from this, so it may be a read error. This sequence joins TRBV7-9 and TRBJ2-7; D possibly uses TRBD1 or TRBD2 (5 bases each). Germline V gives CDR1 SEHNR, CDR2 FQNEAQ (reference sequence). Between the trimmed V and J ends, which lost 3 bases and 10 bases, there was a span of 13 bases. This CDR3 comprises 12 residues. The chain's CDR3 is CASSFSGTHQYF. Here the CDR3 DNA reads TGTGCCAGCAGCTTTTCCGGGACGCACCAGTACTTC.

Here the CDR3 DNA reads TGCAGCGTTACCGGGCCCCAGAGCTCCTACGAGCAGTACTTC. Translated, it gives CSVTGPQSSYEQYF. The V and J genes are TRBV29-1 and TRBJ2-7, with D hard to call. V lost 5 bases, J lost 0 bases, and 14 bases lay in between. The germline gives CDR1 SQVTM, CDR2 ANQGSEA. The CDR3 loop spans 14 amino acids.

The chain carries TRBV5-5 and TRBJ2-3; tentatively, D is TRBD1 (6 bases). The CDR3 has 16 residues. Germline values: CDR1 SGHKS, CDR2 YYEKEE (reference sequence). V was pared by 4 bases and J by 0 bases, with 15 bases between. CDR3 nucleotides: TGTGCCAGCAGCGCACCTCCCAGGGGAAGCACAGATACGCAGTATTTT. This gives the protein CASSAPPRGSTDTQYF.

Many counts were recorded for this clonotype. The chain couples TRBV12-3 or TRBV12-4 to TRBJ1-5, with D perhaps TRBD1 (5 bases). There are 14 residues in the CDR3. Between the trimmed V and J ends, which lost 3 bases and 4 bases, there was a span of 10 bases. In DNA, the CDR3 is TGTGCCAGCAGTTTGGACAATACTAATCAGCCCCAGCATTTT. Translating it yields CASSLDNTNQPQHF.